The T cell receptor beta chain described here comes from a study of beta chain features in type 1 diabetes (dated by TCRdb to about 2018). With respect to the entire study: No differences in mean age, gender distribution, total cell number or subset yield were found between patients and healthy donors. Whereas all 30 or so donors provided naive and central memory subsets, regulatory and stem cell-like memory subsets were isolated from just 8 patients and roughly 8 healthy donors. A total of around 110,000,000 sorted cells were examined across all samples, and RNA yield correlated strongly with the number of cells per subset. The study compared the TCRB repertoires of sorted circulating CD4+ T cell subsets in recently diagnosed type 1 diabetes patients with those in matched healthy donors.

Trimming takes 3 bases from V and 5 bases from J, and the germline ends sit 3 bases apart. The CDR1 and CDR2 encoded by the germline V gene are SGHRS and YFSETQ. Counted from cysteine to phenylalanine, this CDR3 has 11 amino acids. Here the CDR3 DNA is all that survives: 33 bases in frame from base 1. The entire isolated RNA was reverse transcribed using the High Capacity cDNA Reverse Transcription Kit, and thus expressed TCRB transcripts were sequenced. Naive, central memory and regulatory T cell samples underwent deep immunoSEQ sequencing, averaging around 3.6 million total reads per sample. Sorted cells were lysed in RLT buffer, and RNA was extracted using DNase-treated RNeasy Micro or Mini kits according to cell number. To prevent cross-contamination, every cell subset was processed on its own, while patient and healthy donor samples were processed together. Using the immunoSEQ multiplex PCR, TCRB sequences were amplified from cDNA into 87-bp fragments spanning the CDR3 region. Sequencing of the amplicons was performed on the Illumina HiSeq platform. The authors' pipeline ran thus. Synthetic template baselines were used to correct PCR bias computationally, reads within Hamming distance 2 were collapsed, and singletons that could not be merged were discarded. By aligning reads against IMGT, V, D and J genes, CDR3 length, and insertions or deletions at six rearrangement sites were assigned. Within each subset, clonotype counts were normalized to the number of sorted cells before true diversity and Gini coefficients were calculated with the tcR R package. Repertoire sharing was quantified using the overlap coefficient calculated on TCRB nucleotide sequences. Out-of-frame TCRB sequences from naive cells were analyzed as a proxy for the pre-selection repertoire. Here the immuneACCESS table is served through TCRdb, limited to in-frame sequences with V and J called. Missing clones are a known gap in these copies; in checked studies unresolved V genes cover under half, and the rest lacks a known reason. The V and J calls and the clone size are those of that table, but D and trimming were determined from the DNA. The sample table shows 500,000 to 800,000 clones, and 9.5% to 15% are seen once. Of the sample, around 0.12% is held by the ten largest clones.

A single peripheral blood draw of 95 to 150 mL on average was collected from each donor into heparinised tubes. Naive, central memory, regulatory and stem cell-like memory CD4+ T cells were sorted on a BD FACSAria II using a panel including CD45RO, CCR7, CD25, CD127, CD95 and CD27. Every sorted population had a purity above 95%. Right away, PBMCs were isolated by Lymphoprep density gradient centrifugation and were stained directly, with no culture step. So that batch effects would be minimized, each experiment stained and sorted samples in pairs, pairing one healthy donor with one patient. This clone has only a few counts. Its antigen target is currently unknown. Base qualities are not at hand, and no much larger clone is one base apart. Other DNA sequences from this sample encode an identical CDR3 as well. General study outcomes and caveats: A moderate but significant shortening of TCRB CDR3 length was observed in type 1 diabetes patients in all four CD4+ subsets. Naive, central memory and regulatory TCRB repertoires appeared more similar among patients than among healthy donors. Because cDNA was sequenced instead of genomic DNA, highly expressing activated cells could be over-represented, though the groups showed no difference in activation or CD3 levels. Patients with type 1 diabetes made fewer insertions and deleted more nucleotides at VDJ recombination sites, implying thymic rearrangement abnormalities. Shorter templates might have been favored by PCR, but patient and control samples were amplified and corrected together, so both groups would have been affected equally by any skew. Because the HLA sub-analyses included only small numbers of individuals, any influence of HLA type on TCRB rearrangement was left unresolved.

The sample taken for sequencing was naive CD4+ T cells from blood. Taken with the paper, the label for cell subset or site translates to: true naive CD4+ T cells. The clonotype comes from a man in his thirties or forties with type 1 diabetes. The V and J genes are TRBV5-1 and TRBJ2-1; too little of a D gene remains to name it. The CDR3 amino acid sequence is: CASSSNNEQFF. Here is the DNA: TGCGCCAGCAGCTCTAACAATGAGCAGTTCTTC.